These 17 T cell receptor beta chains were sequenced from one sample in a study of T cells after yellow fever vaccination. TCRdb called the 5' RACE reads again in MiXCR, with one record for every CDR3 protein. This table has a few hundred thousand distinct CDR3 sequences, roughly an eighth appearing once. This sample comprised CD4+ T cells sorted from PBMCs, obtained 15 days after the yellow fever booster vaccination. Receptors originate from a man in his late teens or twenties who received the YFV17D yellow fever vaccine.

This clonotype turned up a few times. The chain uses TRBV4-3 and TRBJ1-2; D is uncertain. V shed 0 bases and J shed 4 bases, with 12 bases lying between them. The germline gives CDR1 LGHNA, CDR2 YSLEER. The CDR3 runs to 15 residues. CDR3 DNA: TGCGCCAGCAGCCAAGAGGTATTGACTCTCTATGGCTACACCTTC. It translates to CASSQEVLTLYGYTF.

The chain combines TRBV5-1 with TRBJ2-1, with 10 nucleotides matching TRBD2. This CDR3 is 15 amino acids long. Per germline, CDR1 SGHRS and CDR2 YFSETQ. The V and J ends lost 9 bases and 3 bases, in that order; junction bases with no gene match: 9. The CDR3 DNA reads TGCGCCACCCAACAGCTAGCGGGGGTCTACAATGAGCAGTTCTTC. Protein: CATQQLAGVYNEQFF.

The rearrangement joins TRBV30 to TRBJ2-4; TRBD2 might be the D (6 bases). Germline lookup yields CDR1 GTSNPN and CDR2 SVGIG (reference sequence). This CDR3 has 15 amino acids. With 4 bases removed from V and 1 base from J, the gap between germline ends came to 14 bases. CDR3 coding DNA: TGTGCCTGGACGGGGGTGGAGTTCGCCAAAAACATTCAGTACTTC. Its translation: CAWTGVEFAKNIQYF.

This clonotype was seen only a few times. This sequence joins TRBV12-3 or TRBV12-4 and TRBJ2-5, with TRBD2 as a possible D gene (5 bases). The V gene lost 5 bases and the J gene lost 5 bases, with 18 bases spanning the gap. This CDR3 comprises 15 residues. The CDR3 nucleotides read TGTGCCAGCAGTGACGAGGGCGTTCTCTTGGAGACCCAGTACTTC. Protein sequence: CASSDEGVLLETQYF.

This CDR3 is CASSGQGSNYGYTF. CDR3 sequence (DNA): TGTGCCAGCAGCGGGCAGGGGTCGAACTATGGCTACACCTTC. V and J are TRBV5-4 and TRBJ1-2, with D possibly TRBD1 on 6 matching bases. This CDR3 has 14 amino acids. V shed 4 bases and J shed 2 bases, with 12 bases lying between them. Germline V CDR1 and CDR2: SGHNT, YYREEE (reference sequence).

The chain recombines TRBV6-2 or TRBV6-3 with TRBJ2-1; 8 bases are shared with TRBD2. CDR1 MNHEY and CDR2 SVGEGT come from the germline V gene. Losses at the gene ends were 5 bases for V and 0 bases for J; bases not matched to a gene: 3. This CDR3 region has 15 residues. The DNA for the CDR3 is TGTGCCAGCAGTCAACTAGCGGTCTCCTACAATGAGCAGTTCTTC. It encodes CASSQLAVSYNEQFF.

The chain carries TRBV19 and TRBJ2-7; tentative D call: TRBD1 (6 bases). V was trimmed by 5 bases and J by 4 bases, leaving 15 bases between them. The CDR3 has 14 amino acids. Germline loops: CDR1 LNHDA, CDR2 SQIVND (reference sequence). CDR3 in DNA: TGTGCCAGTAGTGCATCCGGGACACGATACGAGCAGTACTTC. It codes for CASSASGTRYEQYF.

This rearrangement joins TRBV6-5 to TRBJ2-7, with 7 positions matching TRBD1. Unmatched junction bases numbered 6, after V lost 7 bases and J lost 3 bases. CDR1 and CDR2 from the germline V gene are MNHEY and SVGAGI. The CDR3 covers 13 residues. CDR3 bases: TGTGCCAGCACACGGACAGGCCTCTACGAGCAGTACTTC. Its protein is CASTRTGLYEQYF.

This sequence joins TRBV7-2 and TRBJ1-1; no reliable D call. From germline, CDR1 is SGHTA and CDR2 FQGNSA. The CDR3 totals 14 residues. Trimming pared 1 base from V and 1 base from J, leaving 7 bases between. The CDR3 DNA is TGTGCCAGCAGCTTAGGTCCGGAGAACACTGAAGCTTTCTTT. It codes for CASSLGPENTEAFF.

This clonotype was seen more than once but under ten times. This sequence joins TRBV28 and TRBJ2-7; D is uncertain. The CDR3 covers 15 residues. From germline, CDR1 is MDHEN and CDR2 SYDVKM. V was clipped by 5 bases and J by 6 bases, with 20 bases between them. The CDR3 nucleotides are TGTGCCAGCAGTGATTTGATGGCTCTCTTTTCCGAGCAGTACGTC. Translated: CASSDLMALFSEQYV.

The chain uses TRBV5-6 and TRBJ2-5; 8 nucleotides agree with TRBD1. CDR1 is SGHDT, CDR2 YYEEEE, per germline. Trimming at V came to 0 bases and at J to 6 bases, leaving 4 bases not matched to a gene. CDR3 size: 14 residues. CDR3 in amino acids: CASSLGQGLQTQYF. Here the CDR3 DNA reads TGTGCCAGCAGCTTGGGACAGGGGTTGCAGACCCAGTACTTC.

This clonotype has more than one count but fewer than ten. V is TRBV28 and J is TRBJ2-5; D gene ambiguous. From germline, CDR1 is MDHEN and CDR2 SYDVKM. V was pared by 5 bases and J by 2 bases, with 9 bases between. This CDR3 comprises 13 residues. CDR3 region: CASSPTNQETQYF. The CDR3, as DNA: TGTGCCAGCAGTCCGACGAATCAAGAGACCCAGTACTTC.

This clonotype was observed a handful of times. The chain employs TRBV27 and TRBJ2-1; D might be TRBD2 (6 bases). The CDR3 loop spans 15 amino acids. Germline assignment: CDR1 MNHEY and CDR2 SMNVEV (reference sequence). V shed 1 base and J shed 11 bases, with 18 bases lying between them. In DNA, the CDR3 is TGTGCCAGCAGTTTATTGCGCGGGGACGCGCGTAAGCAGTTCTTC. It codes for CASSLLRGDARKQFF.

This clonotype was counted many times. This rearrangement joins TRBV12-3 or TRBV12-4 to TRBJ2-4, with D maybe TRBD1 (6 bases). The CDR3 covers 14 residues. The V end was cut by 3 bases, the J end by 9 bases, with 15 bases between. The CDR3 sequence: CASSFGEGGIIQYF. The DNA for the CDR3 is TGTGCCAGCAGTTTTGGGGAAGGGGGAATCATTCAGTACTTC.

The table lists this clonotype with many counts. The chain joins TRBV7-9 to TRBJ2-7, with D perhaps assigned TRBD1 or TRBD2 (6 bases each). Trimming shortened V by 5 bases and J by 7 bases, and 18 bases separated the two germline ends. CDR3 size: 14 residues. The germline V gene has CDR1 SEHNR and CDR2 FQNEAQ (reference sequence). DNA of the CDR3: TGTGCCAGCAGCCGCGAAGGGGGGATAGGGGAGCAGTACGTC. This sequence encodes CASSREGGIGEQYV.

The rearrangement joins TRBV18 to TRBJ1-6, with 10 bases lining up with TRBD1. The CDR3 totals 17 residues. The germline V gene encodes CDR1 KGHSH and CDR2 LQKENI. V lost 2 bases, J lost 5 bases, and 6 bases stayed unmatched. In DNA form, the CDR3 reads TGTGCCAGCTCACCAGGGGCTGGACAGGGGGATAATTCACCCCTCCACTTT. It specifies CASSPGAGQGDNSPLHF.

This clonotype was detected a few times. The CDR3 loop reads CASSLQGPVGTEAFF. The DNA for the CDR3 is TGTGCCAGCAGCTTACAGGGTCCCGTAGGCACTGAAGCTTTCTTT. The chain employs TRBV7-9 and TRBJ1-1, with D perhaps TRBD1 (5 bases). Germline CDR1 SEHNR, CDR2 FQNEAQ (reference sequence). With 2 bases removed from V and 4 bases from J, the gap between germline ends came to 14 bases. This CDR3 is 15 amino acids long.